This T cell receptor beta chain was recovered during a study of shared clonotypes between healthy human individuals. Study-wide background: There were three CD4 naive, three CD4 memory, two CD8 naive and one CD8 memory plates per donor. General study findings and limits: Lower generation probabilities were found for non-shared clonotypes than for those shared by all four donors. When naive CD4 clonotypes were compared across several donors, 4% to 6.5% were shared.

For this clone: The target antigen is unknown.

Profiled with immunoSEQ multiplex PCR; TCRdb holds only in-frame clones, not every one. In the table there are some 2,000,000 clones, roughly 94% of which are singletons. The healthy adult donors were HIV-negative and reported no recent acute infections or vaccinations. V was clipped by 4 bases and J by 3 bases; unmatched bases: 6. Germline V gives CDR1 MNHNS, CDR2 SASEGT. This CDR3 region has 15 residues. The chain is built from TRBV6-1 and TRBJ1-5, with 7 bases matching TRBD1. The sequence was obtained from a man younger than 35 in good health. The specimen sequenced was naive CD4+ T cells sorted from blood. Subset: CD45RA+ positively selected. CDR3 DNA sequence: TGTGCCAGCAGTGTTAGGACAGGCTACAATCAGCCCCAGCATTTT. Translating it yields CASSVRTGYNQPQHF.